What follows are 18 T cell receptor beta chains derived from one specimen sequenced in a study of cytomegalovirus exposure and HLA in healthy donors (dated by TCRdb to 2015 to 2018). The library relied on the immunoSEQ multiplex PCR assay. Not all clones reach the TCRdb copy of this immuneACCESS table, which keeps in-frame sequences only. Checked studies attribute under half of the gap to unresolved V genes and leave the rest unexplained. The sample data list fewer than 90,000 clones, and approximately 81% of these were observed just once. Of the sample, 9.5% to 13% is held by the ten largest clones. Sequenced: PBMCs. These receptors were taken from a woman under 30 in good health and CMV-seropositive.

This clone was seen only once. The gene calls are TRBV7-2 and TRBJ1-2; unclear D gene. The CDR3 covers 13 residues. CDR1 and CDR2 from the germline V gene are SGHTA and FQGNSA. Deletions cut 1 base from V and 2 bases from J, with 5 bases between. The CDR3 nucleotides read TGTGCCAGCAGCTTAGACGGGAACTATGGCTACACCTTC. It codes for CASSLDGNYGYTF.

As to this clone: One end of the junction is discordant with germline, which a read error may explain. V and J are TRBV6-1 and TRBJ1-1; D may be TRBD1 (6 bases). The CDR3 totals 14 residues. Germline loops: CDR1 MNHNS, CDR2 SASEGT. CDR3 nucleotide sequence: TGTGCCAGCATCCGGGACATCGCCTGGCCTGGCCAATCCTTT. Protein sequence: CASIRDIAWPGQSF.

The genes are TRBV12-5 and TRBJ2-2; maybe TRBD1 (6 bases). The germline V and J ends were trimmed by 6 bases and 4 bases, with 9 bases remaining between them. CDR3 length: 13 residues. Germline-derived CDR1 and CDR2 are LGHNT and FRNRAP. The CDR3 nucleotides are TGTGCTAGTGGCAAACAGGGCACCGGGGAGCTGTTTTTT. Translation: CASGKQGTGELFF. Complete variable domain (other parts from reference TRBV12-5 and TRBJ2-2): DARVTQTPRHKVTEMGQEVTMRCQPILGHNTVFWYRQTMMQGLELLAYFRNRAPLDDSGMPKDRFSAEMPDATLATLKIQPSEPRDSAVYFCASGKQGTGELFFGEGSRLTVL.

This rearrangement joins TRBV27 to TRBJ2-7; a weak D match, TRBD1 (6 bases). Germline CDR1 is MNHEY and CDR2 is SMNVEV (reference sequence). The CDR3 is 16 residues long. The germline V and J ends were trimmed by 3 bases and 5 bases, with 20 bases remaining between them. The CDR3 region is CASSLSAQGGYDEQYF. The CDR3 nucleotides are TGTGCCAGCAGTTTGAGCGCACAGGGTGGGTACGACGAGCAGTACTTC.

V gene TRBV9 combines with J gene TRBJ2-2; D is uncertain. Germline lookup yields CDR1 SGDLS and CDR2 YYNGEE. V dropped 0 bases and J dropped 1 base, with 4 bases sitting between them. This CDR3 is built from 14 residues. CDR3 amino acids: CASSVGLNTGELFF. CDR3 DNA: TGTGCCAGCAGCGTAGGTCTGAACACCGGGGAGCTGTTTTTT.

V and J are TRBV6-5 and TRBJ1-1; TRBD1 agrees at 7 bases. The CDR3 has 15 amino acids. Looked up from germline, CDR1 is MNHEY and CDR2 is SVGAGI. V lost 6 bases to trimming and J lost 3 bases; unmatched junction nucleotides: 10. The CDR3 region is CASSNRGDRDTEAFF. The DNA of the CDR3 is TGTGCCAGCAGCAACAGGGGTGATCGGGACACTGAAGCTTTCTTT.

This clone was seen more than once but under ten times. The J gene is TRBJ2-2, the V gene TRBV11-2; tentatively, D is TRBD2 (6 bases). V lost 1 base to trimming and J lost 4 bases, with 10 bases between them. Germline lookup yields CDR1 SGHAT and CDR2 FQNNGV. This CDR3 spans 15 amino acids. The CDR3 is CASSLGFGGTGELFF. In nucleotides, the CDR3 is TGTGCCAGCAGCTTAGGATTCGGGGGCACCGGGGAGCTGTTTTTT.

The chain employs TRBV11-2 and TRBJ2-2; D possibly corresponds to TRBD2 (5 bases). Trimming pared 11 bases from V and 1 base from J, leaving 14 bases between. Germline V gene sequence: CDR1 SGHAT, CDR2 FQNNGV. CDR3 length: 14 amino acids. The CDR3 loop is CACSGVGNTGELFF. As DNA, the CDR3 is TGTGCCTGCTCCGGGGTCGGGAACACCGGGGAGCTGTTTTTT. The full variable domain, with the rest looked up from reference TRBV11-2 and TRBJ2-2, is EAGVAQSPRYKIIEKRQSVAFWCNPISGHATLYWYQQILGQGPKLLIQFQNNGVVDDSQLPKDRFSAERLKGVDSTLKIQPAKLEDSAVYLCACSGVGNTGELFFGEGSRLTVL.

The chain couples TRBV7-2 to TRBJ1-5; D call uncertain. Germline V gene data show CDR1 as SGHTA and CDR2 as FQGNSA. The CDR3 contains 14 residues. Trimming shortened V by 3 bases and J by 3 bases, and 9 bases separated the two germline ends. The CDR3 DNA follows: TGTGCCAGCAGCTTCTCCCCAGACAATCAGCCCCAGCATTTT. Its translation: CASSFSPDNQPQHF. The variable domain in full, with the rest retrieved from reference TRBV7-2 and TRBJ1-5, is GAGVSQSPSNKVTEKGKDVELRCDPISGHTALYWYRQSLGQGLEFLIYFQGNSAPDKSGLPSDRFSAERTGGSVSTLTIQRTQQEDSAVYLCASSFSPDNQPQHFGDGTRLSIL.

CDR3 protein: CASSARGGLGKETQYF. The DNA for the CDR3 is TGTGCCAGTAGCGCCAGAGGAGGGCTGGGGAAGGAGACCCAGTACTTC. This rearrangement joins TRBV19 to TRBJ2-5; D perhaps matches TRBD2 (6 bases). The CDR3 runs 16 residues. Germline V gene lookup returns CDR1 LNHDA and CDR2 SQIVND (reference sequence). Trimming stripped 6 bases from V and 5 bases from J, with 22 bases between.

The CDR3 protein is CASSHGSPDGQPQHF. The CDR3 DNA reads as TGCGCCAGCAGCCATGGGAGCCCCGACGGTCAGCCCCAGCATTTT. The chain combines TRBV4-1 with TRBJ1-5; D not certain. With 3 bases removed from V and 6 bases from J, the gap between germline ends came to 15 bases. This CDR3 has 15 residues. Germline V CDR1 and CDR2: MGHRA, YSYEKL.

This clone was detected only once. CDR3 region: CASRVIQGAETNEKLFF. The CDR3, as DNA: TGTGCCAGCAGGGTAATACAGGGGGCTGAAACTAATGAAAAACTGTTTTTT. The chain joins TRBV7-3 to TRBJ1-4, with 9 bases that match TRBD1. Germline loops: CDR1 SGHTA, CDR2 FQGTGA. The CDR3 is made up of 17 amino acids. The V segment lost 6 bases and the J segment 1 base; nucleotides outside the gene matches: 9.

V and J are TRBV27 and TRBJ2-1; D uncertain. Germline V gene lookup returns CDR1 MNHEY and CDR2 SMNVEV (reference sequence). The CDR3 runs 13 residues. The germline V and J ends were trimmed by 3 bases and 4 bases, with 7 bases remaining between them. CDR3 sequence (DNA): TGTGCCAGCAGTTTTGTCCAATACAATGAGCAGTTCTTC. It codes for CASSFVQYNEQFF.

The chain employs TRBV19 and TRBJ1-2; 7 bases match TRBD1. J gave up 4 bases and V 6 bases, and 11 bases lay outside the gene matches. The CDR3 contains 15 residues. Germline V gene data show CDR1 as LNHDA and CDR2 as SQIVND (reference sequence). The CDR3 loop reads CASRDQTGRGYGYTF. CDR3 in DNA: TGTGCCAGTAGGGATCAGACAGGGAGAGGCTATGGCTACACCTTC.

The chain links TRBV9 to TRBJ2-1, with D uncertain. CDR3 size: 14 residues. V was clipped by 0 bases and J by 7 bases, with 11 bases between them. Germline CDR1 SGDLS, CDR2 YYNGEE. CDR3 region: CASSVASPGNEQFF. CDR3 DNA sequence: TGTGCCAGCAGCGTAGCGTCGCCGGGTAATGAGCAGTTCTTC. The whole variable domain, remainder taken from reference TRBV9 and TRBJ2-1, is DSGVTQTPKHLITATGQRVTLRCSPRSGDLSVYWYQQSLDQGLQFLIQYYNGEERAKGNILERFSAQQFPDLHSELNLSSLELGDSALYFCASSVASPGNEQFFGPGTRLTVL.

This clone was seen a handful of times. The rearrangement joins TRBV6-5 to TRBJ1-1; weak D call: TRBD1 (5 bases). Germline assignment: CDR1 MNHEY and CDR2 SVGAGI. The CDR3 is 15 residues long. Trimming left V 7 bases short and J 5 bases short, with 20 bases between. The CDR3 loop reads CASINARGGWTEAFF. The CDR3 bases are TGTGCCAGCATCAACGCCCGCGGGGGGTGGACTGAAGCTTTCTTT.

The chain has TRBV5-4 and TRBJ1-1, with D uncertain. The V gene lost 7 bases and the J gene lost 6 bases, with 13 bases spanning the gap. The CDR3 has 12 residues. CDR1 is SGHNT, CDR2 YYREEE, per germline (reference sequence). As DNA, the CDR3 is TGTGCCAGCGGAGTGAGGGATGCTGAAGCTTTCTTT. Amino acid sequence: CASGVRDAEAFF.

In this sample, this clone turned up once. Here the CDR3 DNA reads TGTGCCAGCTCACCAGTTAGGGACAGGGATCGTCGGGAGCAGTACTTC. Protein product: CASSPVRDRDRREQYF. This rearrangement joins TRBV18 to TRBJ2-7; 9 bases are shared with TRBD1. Germline CDR1 and CDR2: KGHSH and LQKENI. The CDR3 runs to 16 residues. J gave up 7 bases and V 2 bases, and 12 bases lay outside the gene matches.